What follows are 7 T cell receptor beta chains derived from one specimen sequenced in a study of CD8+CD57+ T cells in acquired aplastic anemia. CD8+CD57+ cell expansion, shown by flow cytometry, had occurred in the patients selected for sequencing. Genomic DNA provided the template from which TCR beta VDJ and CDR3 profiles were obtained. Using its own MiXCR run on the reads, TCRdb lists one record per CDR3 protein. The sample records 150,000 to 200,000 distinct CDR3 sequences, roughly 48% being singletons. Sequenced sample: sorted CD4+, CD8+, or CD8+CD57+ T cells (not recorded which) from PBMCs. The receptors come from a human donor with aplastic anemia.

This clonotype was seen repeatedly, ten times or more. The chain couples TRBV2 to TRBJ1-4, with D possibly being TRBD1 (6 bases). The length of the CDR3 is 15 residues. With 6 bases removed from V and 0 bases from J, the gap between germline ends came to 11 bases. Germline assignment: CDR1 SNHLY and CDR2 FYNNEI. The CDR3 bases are TGTGCCAGCAGGGTACAGGGAGCAACTAATGAAAAACTGTTTTTT. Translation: CASRVQGATNEKLFF.

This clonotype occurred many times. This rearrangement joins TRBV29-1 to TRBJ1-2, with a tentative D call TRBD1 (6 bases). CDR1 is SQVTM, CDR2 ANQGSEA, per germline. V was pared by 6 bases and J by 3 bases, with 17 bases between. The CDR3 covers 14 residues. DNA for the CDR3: TGCAGCGTCCCAAGGGCAGGGGAGGACTATGGCTACACCTTC. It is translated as CSVPRAGEDYGYTF.

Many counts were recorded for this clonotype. CDR3 protein: CASSRVAQLSQETQYF. CDR3 nucleotide sequence: TGTGCCAGCAGCAGGGTAGCGCAGCTTAGCCAAGAGACCCAGTACTTC. This chain joins TRBV5-4 and TRBJ2-5, with D perhaps matching TRBD2 (5 bases). Germline V gene lookup returns CDR1 SGHNT and CDR2 YYREEE (reference sequence). Trimming shortened V by 4 bases and J by 1 base, and 17 bases separated the two germline ends. CDR3 size: 16 residues.

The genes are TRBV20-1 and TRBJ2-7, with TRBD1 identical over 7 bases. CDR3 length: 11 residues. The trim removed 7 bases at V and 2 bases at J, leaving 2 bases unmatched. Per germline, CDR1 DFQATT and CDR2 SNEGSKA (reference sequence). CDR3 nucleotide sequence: TGCAGTGACGACAGGGCCTACGAGCAGTACTTC. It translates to CSDDRAYEQYF.

The CDR3 DNA reads as TGTGCCAGCAGCCCTAGCCCGACGGTCACCTATGGCTACACCTTC. Protein sequence: CASSPSPTVTYGYTF. This sequence joins TRBV2 and TRBJ1-2; D remains unclear. Trimming removed 6 bases at V and 4 bases at J, with 18 bases between. CDR1 and CDR2 from the germline V gene are SNHLY and FYNNEI. The CDR3 runs 15 residues.

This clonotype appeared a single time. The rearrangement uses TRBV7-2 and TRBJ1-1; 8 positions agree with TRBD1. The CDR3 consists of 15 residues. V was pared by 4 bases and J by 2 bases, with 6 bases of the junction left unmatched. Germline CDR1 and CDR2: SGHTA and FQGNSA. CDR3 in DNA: TGTGCCAGCAGCTGGTGGGGACAGGAAAACACTGAAGCTTTCTTT. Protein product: CASSWWGQENTEAFF.

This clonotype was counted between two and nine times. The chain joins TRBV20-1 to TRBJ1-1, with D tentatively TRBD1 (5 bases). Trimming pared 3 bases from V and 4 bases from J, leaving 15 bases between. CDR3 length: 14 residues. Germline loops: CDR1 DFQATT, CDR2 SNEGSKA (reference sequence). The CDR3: CSARKVEGPTEAFF. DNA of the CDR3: TGCAGTGCTAGGAAGGTGGAGGGGCCCACTGAAGCTTTCTTT.